The T cell receptor (beta chain) described here comes from a study of blood T cell repertoires in COVID-19. V lost 3 bases to trimming and J lost 3 bases; unmatched junction nucleotides: 15. Germline V lookup: CDR1 SGHDT, CDR2 YYEEEE. CDR3 size: 17 residues. Method: immunoSEQ multiplex PCR; TCRdb's copy keeps in-frame clones and lacks some. Here the sample spans some 230,000 clones, roughly nine tenths being singletons. Specimen: peripheral blood. This sequence originates from a woman aged 45-60 years with COVID-19, enrolled during active disease. V is TRBV5-6 and J is TRBJ2-7; 7 bases match TRBD2. CDR3 loop: CASSSLGRGGNRYEQYV. In DNA form, the CDR3 reads TGTGCCAGCAGCTCCCTCGGCCGCGGGGGAAACCGCTACGAGCAGTACGTC.